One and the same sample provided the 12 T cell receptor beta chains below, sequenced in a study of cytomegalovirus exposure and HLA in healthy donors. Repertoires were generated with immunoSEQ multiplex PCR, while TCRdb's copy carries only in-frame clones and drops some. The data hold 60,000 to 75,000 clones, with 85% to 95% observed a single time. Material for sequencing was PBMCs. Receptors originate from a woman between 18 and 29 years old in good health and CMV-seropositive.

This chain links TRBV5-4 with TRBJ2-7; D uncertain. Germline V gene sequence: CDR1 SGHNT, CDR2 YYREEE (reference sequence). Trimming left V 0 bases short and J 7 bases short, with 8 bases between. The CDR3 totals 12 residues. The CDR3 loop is CASSLAPLEQYF. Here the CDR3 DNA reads TGTGCCAGCAGCTTGGCCCCCCTAGAGCAGTACTTC.

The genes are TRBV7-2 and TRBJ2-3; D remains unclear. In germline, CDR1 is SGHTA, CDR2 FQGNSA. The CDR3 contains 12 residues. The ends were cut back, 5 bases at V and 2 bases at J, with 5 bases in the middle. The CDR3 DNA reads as TGTGCCAGCAGCCCAAACACAGATACGCAGTATTTT. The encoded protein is CASSPNTDTQYF. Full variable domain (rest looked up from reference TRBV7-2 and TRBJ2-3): GAGVSQSPSNKVTEKGKDVELRCDPISGHTALYWYRQSLGQGLEFLIYFQGNSAPDKSGLPSDRFSAERTGGSVSTLTIQRTQQEDSAVYLCASSPNTDTQYFGPGTRLTVL.

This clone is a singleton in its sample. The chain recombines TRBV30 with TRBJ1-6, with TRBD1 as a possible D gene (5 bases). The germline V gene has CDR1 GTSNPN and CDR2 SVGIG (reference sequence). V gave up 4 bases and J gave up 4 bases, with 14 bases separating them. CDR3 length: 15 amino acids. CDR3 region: CAWMRAGPYNSPLHF. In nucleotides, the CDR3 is TGTGCCTGGATGCGGGCGGGACCGTATAATTCACCCCTCCACTTT.

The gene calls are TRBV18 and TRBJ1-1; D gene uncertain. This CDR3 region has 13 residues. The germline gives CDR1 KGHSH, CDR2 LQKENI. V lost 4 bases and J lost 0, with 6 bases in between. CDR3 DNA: TGTGCCAGCTCACAATCGGTGAACACTGAAGCTTTCTTT. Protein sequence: CASSQSVNTEAFF.

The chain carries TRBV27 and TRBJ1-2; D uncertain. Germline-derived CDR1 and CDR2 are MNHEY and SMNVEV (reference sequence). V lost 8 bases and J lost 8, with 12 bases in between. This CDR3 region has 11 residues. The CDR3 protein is CASGPSGGYTF. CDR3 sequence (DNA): TGTGCCAGCGGTCCCTCAGGCGGCTACACCTTC.

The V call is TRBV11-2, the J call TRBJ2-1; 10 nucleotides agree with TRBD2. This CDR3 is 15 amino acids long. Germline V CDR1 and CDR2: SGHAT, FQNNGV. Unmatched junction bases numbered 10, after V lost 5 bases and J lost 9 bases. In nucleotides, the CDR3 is TGTGCCAGCAGCATAAGAGCGGGAGGGCCCTTTGAGCAGTTCTTC. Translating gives CASSIRAGGPFEQFF.

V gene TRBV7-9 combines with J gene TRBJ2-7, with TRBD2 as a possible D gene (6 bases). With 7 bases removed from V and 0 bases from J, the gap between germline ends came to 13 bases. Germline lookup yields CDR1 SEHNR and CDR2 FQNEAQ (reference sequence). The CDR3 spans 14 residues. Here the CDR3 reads CASTLLRDSYEQYF. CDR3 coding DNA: TGTGCCAGCACACTATTGCGGGACTCCTACGAGCAGTACTTC.

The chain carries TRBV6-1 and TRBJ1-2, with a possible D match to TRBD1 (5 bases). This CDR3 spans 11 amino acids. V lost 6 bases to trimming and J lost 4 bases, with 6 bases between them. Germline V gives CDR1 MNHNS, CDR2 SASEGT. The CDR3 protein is CASSGGYGYTF. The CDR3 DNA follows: TGTGCCAGCAGCGGGGGCTATGGCTACACCTTC.

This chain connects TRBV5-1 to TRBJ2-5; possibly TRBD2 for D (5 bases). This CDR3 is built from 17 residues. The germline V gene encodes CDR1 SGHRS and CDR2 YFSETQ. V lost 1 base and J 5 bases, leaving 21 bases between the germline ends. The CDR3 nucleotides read TGCGCCAGCAGCTTGTATCCTAGCTCAAACTATCTGGAGACCCAGTACTTC. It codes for CASSLYPSSNYLETQYF.

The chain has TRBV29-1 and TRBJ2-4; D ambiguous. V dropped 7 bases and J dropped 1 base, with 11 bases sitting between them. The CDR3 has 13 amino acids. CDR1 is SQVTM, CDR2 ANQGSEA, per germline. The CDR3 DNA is TGCAGCGCTGGTCTATACGCCAAAAACATTCAGTACTTC. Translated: CSAGLYAKNIQYF.

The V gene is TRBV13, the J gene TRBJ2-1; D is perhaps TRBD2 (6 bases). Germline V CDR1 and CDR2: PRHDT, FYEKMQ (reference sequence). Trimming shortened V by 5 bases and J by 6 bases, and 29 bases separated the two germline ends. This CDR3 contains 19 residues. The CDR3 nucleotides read TGTGCCAGCAGCCCAGATCGCCGGGACTTACCAGCGGGTCGCAATGAGCAGTTCTTC. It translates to CASSPDRRDLPAGRNEQFF.

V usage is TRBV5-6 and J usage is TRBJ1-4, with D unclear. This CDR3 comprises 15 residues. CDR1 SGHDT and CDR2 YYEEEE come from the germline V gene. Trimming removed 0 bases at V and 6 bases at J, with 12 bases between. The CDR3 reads CASSLVRTVDEKLFF. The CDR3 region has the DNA TGTGCCAGCAGCTTGGTTCGAACAGTAGATGAAAAACTGTTTTTT. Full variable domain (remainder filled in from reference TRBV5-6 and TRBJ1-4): DAGVTQSPTHLIKTRGQQVTLRCSPKSGHDTVSWYQQALGQGPQFIFQYYEEEERQRGNFPDRFSGHQFPNYSSELNVNALLLGDSALYLCASSLVRTVDEKLFFGSGTQLSVL.